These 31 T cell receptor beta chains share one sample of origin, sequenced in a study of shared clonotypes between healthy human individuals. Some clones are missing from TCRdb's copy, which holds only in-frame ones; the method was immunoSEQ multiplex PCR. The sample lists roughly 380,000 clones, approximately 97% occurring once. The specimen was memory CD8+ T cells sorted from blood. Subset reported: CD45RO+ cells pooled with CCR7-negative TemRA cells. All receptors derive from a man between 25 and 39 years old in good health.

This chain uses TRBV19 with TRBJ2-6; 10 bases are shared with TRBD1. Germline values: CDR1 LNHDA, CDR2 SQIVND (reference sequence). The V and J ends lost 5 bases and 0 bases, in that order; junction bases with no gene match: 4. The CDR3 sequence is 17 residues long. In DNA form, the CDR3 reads TGTGCCAGTAGTTGGGGACAGGGGAACTCTGGGGCCAACGTCCTGACTTTC. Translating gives CASSWGQGNSGANVLTF.

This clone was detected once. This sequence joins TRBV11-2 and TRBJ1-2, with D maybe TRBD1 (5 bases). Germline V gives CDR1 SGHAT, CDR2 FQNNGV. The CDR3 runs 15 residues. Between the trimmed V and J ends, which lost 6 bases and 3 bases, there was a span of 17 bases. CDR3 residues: CASSPAGPTHYGYTF. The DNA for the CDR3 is TGTGCCAGCAGTCCAGCAGGGCCAACACACTATGGCTACACCTTC.

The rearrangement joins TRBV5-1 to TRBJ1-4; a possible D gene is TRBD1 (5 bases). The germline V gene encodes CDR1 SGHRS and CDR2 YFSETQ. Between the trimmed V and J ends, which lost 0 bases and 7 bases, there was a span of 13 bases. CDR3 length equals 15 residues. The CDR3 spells CASSLVGQKAEKLFF. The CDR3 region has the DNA TGCGCCAGCAGCTTGGTGGGGCAGAAGGCTGAAAAACTGTTTTTT.

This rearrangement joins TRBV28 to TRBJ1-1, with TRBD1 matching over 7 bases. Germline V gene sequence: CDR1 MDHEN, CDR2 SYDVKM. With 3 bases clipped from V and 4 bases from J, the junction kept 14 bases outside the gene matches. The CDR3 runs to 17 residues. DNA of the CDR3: TGTGCCAGCAGTTTGCCAAGCTCCAGGGGGGGAGGCACTGAAGCTTTCTTT. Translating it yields CASSLPSSRGGGTEAFF.

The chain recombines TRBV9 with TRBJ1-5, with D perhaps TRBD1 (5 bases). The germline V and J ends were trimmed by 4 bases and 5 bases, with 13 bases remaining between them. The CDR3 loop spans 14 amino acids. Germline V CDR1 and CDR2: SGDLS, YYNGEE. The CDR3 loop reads CASSPGGGYQPQHF. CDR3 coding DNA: TGTGCCAGCAGCCCCGGGGGGGGTTATCAGCCCCAGCATTTT.

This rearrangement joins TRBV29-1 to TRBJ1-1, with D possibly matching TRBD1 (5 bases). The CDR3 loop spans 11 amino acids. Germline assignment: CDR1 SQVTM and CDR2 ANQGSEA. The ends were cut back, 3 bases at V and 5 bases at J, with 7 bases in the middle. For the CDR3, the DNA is TGCAGCGTTGATTGGGGGACTGAAGCTTTCTTT. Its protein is CSVDWGTEAFF.

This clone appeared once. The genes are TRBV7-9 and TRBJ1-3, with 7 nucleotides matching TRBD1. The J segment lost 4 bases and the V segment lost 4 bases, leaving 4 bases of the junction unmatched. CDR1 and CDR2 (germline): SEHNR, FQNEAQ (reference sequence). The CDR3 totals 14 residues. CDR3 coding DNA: TGTGCCAGCAGCTCGGGACAGACAGGAAACACCATATATTTT. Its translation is CASSSGQTGNTIYF.

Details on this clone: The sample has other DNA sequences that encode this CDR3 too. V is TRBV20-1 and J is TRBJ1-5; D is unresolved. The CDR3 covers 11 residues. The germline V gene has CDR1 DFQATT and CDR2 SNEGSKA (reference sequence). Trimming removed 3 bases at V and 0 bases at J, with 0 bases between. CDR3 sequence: CSASSNQPQHF. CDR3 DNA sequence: TGCAGTGCTAGTAGCAATCAGCCCCAGCATTTT.

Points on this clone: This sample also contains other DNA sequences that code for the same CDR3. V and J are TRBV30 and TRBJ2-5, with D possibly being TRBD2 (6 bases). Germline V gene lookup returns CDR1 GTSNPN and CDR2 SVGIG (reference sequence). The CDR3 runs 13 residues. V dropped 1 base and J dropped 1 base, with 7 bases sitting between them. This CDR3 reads CAWSGRGQETQYF. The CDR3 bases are TGTGCCTGGAGTGGGCGGGGCCAAGAGACCCAGTACTTC.

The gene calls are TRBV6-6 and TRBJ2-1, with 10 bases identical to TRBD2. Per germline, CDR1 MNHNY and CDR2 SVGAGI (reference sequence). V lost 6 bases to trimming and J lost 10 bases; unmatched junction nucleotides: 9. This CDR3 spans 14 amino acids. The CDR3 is CASSPASGSGEQFF. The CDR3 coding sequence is TGTGCCAGCAGCCCCGCTAGCGGGAGTGGGGAGCAGTTCTTC.

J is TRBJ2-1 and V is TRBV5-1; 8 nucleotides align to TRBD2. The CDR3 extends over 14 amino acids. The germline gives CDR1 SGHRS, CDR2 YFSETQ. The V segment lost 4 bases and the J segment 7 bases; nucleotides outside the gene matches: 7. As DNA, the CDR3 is TGCGCCAGCAGCCCCCCCCTAGCGGGTAATGAGCAGTTCTTC. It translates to CASSPPLAGNEQFF.

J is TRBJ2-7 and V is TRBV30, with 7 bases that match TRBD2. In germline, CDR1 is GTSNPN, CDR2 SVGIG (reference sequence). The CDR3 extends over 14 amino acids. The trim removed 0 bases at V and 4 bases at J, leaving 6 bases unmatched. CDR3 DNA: TGTGCCTGGAGTGTACAGTGGGAGGGTTACGAGCAGTACTTC. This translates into CAWSVQWEGYEQYF. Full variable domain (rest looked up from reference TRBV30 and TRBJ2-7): SQTIHQWPATLVQPVGSPLSLECTVEGTSNPNLYWYRQAAGRGLQLLFYSVGIGQISSEVPQNLSASRPQDRQFILSSKKLLLSDSGFYLCAWSVQWEGYEQYFGPGTRLTVT.

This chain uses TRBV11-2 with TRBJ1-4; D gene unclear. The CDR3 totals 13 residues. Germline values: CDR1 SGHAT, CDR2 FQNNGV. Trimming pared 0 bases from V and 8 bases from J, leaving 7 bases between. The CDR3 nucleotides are TGTGCCAGCAGCTTAGATGGTTCGGAAAAACTGTTTTTT. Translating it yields CASSLDGSEKLFF. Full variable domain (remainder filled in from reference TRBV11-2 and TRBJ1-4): EAGVAQSPRYKIIEKRQSVAFWCNPISGHATLYWYQQILGQGPKLLIQFQNNGVVDDSQLPKDRFSAERLKGVDSTLKIQPAKLEDSAVYLCASSLDGSEKLFFGSGTQLSVL.

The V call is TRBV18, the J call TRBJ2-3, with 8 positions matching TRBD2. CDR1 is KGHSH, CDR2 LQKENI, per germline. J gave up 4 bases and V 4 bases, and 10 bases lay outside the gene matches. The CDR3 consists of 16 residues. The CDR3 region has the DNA TGTGCCAGCTCACTCGAAACGGGACTAGAGGCAGATACGCAGTATTTT. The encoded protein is CASSLETGLEADTQYF.

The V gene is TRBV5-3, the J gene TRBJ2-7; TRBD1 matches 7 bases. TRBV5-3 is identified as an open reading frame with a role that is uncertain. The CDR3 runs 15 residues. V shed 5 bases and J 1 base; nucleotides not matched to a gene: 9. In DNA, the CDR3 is TGTGCCAGAAGGCGCCCGGGACAGAGTTCCTACGAGCAGTACTTC. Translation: CARRRPGQSSYEQYF.

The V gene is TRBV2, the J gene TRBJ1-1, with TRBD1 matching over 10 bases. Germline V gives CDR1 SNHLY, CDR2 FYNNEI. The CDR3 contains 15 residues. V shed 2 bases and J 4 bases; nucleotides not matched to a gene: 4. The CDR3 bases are TGTGCCAGCAGTGAAAGGGGACAGGGGTCCACTGAAGCTTTCTTT. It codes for CASSERGQGSTEAFF. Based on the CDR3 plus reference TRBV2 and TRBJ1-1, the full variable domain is EPEVTQTPSHQVTQMGQEVILRCVPISNHLYFYWYRQILGQKVEFLVSFYNNEISEKSEIFDDQFSVERPDGSNFTLKIRSTKLEDSAMYFCASSERGQGSTEAFFGQGTRLTVV.

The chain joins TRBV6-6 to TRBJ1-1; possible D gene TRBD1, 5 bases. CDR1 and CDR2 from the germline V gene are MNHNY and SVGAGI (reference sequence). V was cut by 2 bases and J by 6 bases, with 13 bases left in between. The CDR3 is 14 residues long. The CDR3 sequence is CASSYGGVRAEAFF. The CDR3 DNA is TGTGCCAGCAGTTACGGGGGGGTTCGGGCTGAAGCTTTCTTT.

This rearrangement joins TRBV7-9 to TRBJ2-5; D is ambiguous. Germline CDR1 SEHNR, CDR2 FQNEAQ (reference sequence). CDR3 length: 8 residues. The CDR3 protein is CFLETQYF. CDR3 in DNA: TGTTTCCTAGAGACCCAGTACTTC.

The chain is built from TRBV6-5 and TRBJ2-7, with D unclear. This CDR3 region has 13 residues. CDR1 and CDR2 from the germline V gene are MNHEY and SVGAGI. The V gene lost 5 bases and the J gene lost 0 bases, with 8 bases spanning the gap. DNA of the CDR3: TGTGCCAGCAGTCTCAGCCACTCCTACGAGCAGTACTTC. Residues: CASSLSHSYEQYF.

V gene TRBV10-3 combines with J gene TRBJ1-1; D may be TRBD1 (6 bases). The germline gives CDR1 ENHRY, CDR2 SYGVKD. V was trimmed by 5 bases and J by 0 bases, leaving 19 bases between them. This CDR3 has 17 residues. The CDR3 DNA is TGTGCCATCAGTAGCGGGATACGGGGGGCGGTGAACACTGAAGCTTTCTTT. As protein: CAISSGIRGAVNTEAFF.

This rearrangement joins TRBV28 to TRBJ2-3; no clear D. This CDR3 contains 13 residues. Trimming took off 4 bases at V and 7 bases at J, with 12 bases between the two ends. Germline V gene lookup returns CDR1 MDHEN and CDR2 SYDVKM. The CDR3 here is CASSSETGNTQYF. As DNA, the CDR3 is TGTGCCAGCAGTTCAGAAACCGGCAATACGCAGTATTTT.

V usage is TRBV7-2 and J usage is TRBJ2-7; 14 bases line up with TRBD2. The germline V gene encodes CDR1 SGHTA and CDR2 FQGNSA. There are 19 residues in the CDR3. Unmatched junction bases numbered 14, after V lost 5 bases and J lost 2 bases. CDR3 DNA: TGTGCCAGCAGCCCACGCCCGGGCCAGGGACTAGCGGGAGCCTACGAGCAGTACTTC. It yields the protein CASSPRPGQGLAGAYEQYF.

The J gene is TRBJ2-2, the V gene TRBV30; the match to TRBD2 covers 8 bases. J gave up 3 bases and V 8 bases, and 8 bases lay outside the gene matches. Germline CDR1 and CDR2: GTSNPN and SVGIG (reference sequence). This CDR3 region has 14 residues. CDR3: CALNLAGYTGELFF. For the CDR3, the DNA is TGTGCCCTGAACCTAGCGGGTTACACCGGGGAGCTGTTTTTT.

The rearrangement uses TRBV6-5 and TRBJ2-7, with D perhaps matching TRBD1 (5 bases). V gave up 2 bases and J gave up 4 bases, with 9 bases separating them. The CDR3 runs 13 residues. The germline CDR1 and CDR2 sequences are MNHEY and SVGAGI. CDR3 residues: CASSYADKYEQYF. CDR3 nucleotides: TGTGCCAGCAGTTACGCGGACAAATACGAGCAGTACTTC.

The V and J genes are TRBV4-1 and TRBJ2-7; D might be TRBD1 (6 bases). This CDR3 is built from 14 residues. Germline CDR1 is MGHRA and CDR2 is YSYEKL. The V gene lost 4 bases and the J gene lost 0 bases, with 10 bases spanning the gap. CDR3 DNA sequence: TGCGCCAGCAGCCGGCGACAGGACTCCTACGAGCAGTACTTC. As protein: CASSRRQDSYEQYF.

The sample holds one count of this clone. The CDR3 protein is CASSGRGTGELFF. The CDR3 DNA reads TGCGCCAGCAGCGGGAGGGGCACCGGGGAGCTGTTTTTT. This chain connects TRBV5-1 to TRBJ2-2; 7 bases are shared with TRBD2. Germline trimming cut 4 bases from V and 4 bases from J; bases unmatched to any gene: 1. This CDR3 is 13 amino acids long. Per germline, CDR1 SGHRS and CDR2 YFSETQ.

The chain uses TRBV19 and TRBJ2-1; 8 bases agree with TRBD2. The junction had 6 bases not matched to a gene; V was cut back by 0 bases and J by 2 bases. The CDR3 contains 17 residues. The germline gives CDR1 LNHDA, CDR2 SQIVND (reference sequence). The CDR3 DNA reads TGTGCCAGTAGTATAGATCTGGCGGGAGGTCCCTACAATGAGCAGTTCTTC. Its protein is CASSIDLAGGPYNEQFF. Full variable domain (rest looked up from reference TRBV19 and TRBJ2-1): DGGITQSPKYLFRKEGQNVTLSCEQNLNHDAMYWYRQDPGQGLRLIYYSQIVNDFQKGDIAEGYSVSREKKESFPLTVTSAQKNPTAFYLCASSIDLAGGPYNEQFFGPGTRLTVL.

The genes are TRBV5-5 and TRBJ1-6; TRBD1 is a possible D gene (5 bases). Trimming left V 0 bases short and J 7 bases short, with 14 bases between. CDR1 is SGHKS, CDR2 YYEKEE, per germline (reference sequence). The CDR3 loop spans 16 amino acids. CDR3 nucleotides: TGTGCCAGCAGCTTGGCAGGGTCAGGCATAAATTCACCCCTCCACTTT. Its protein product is CASSLAGSGINSPLHF.

CDR3 amino acids: CASSTTSGRDNEQFF. As DNA, the CDR3 is TGTGCCAGCAGTACGACTAGCGGGAGGGACAATGAGCAGTTCTTC. The V and J genes are TRBV9 and TRBJ2-1; 14 bases match TRBD2. J gave up 5 bases and V 5 bases, and 3 bases lay outside the gene matches. Germline CDR1 reads SGDLS; CDR2 reads YYNGEE. The CDR3 sequence is 15 residues long.

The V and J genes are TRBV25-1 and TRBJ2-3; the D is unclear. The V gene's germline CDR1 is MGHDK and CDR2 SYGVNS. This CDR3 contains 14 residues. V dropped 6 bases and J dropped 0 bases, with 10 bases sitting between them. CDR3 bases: TGTGCCAGCAGCGTAGGTTCTAGCACAGATACGCAGTATTTT. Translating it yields CASSVGSSTDTQYF.

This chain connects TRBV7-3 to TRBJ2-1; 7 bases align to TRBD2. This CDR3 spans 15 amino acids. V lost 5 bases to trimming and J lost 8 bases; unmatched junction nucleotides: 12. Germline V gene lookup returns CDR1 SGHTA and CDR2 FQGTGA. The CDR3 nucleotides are TGTGCCAGCAGCCCCAGACGGACTAGTTTGGATGAGCAGTTCTTC. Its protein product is CASSPRRTSLDEQFF.